Below are 32 T cell receptor beta chains sequenced from a single sample in a study of cytomegalovirus exposure and HLA in healthy donors. Primers: 60 Vbeta forward and 13 Jbeta reverse. Assay used: immunoSEQ multiplex PCR; TCRdb lists only in-frame clones, some missing. The profile shows about 90,000 clones, less than 75% of them singletons. The sequenced material came from PBMCs. The receptors were gathered from a woman aged 25 to 39 in good health and CMV-seropositive.

The rearrangement uses TRBV4-1 and TRBJ1-1; D perhaps matches TRBD1 (6 bases). Germline V lookup: CDR1 MGHRA, CDR2 YSYEKL. V was clipped by 0 bases and J by 0 bases, with 14 bases between them. The CDR3 length is 17 residues. CDR3 sequence: CASSQDAPGALNTEAFF. CDR3 sequence (DNA): TGCGCCAGCAGCCAAGATGCCCCAGGGGCTCTGAACACTGAAGCTTTCTTT.

The chain couples TRBV7-2 to TRBJ2-3, with 14 nucleotides matching TRBD2. Unmatched junction bases numbered 1, after V lost 4 bases and J lost 1 base. The CDR3 is 16 residues long. Germline loops: CDR1 SGHTA, CDR2 FQGNSA. In DNA form, the CDR3 reads TGTGCCAGCAGCTCGGGACTAGCGGGGGGCACAGATACGCAGTATTTT. It codes for CASSSGLAGGTDTQYF.

The chain is built from TRBV29-1 and TRBJ2-5; D gene ambiguous. CDR3 length: 13 amino acids. Trimming left V 2 bases short and J 4 bases short, with 11 bases between. CDR1 and CDR2 (germline): SQVTM, ANQGSEA. CDR3 sequence reads: CSVERENTETQYF. The CDR3 nucleotides read TGCAGCGTTGAAAGAGAGAATACAGAGACCCAGTACTTC.

This sequence joins TRBV10-2 and TRBJ2-7, with TRBD1 identical over 8 bases. The V segment lost 3 bases and the J segment 4 bases; nucleotides outside the gene matches: 2. CDR3 size: 13 residues. CDR1 WSHSY and CDR2 SAAADI come from the germline V gene. CDR3 protein: CASSDRGRYEQYF. The CDR3 nucleotides read TGCGCCAGCAGTGACAGGGGGCGGTACGAGCAGTACTTC.

The chain joins TRBV5-1 to TRBJ1-2; D not resolved. Germline lookup yields CDR1 SGHRS and CDR2 YFSETQ. This CDR3 has 13 amino acids. Trimming took 0 bases from V and 2 from J, leaving 5 bases between them. CDR3 in amino acids: CASSLVANYGYTF. CDR3 nucleotide sequence: TGCGCCAGCAGCTTGGTGGCCAACTATGGCTACACCTTC.

The rearrangement links TRBV7-6 to TRBJ2-3; D may be TRBD1 (6 bases). V was cut by 7 bases and J by 0 bases, with 14 bases left in between. This CDR3 is built from 15 residues. The germline CDR1 and CDR2 sequences are SGHVS and FNYEAQ. The CDR3 DNA is TGTGCCAGCACCCAACAGGGTACTAGCACAGATACGCAGTATTTT. Translating gives CASTQQGTSTDTQYF.

The rearrangement uses TRBV5-1 and TRBJ2-5; 7 bases are shared with TRBD1. The CDR3 is made up of 16 amino acids. The trim removed 2 bases at V and 5 bases at J, leaving 12 bases unmatched. Germline V gene lookup returns CDR1 SGHRS and CDR2 YFSETQ. CDR3 sequence: CASSFNPTGRGETQYF. The CDR3 DNA reads TGCGCCAGCAGCTTTAACCCGACAGGGCGCGGGGAGACCCAGTACTTC.

The chain carries TRBV7-9 and TRBJ2-3; D not certain. The V and J ends lost 4 bases and 2 bases respectively, with 4 bases between them. Germline CDR1 is SEHNR and CDR2 is FQNEAQ (reference sequence). This CDR3 comprises 12 residues. Here the CDR3 DNA reads TGTGCCAGCAGCTCGTACACAGATACGCAGTATTTT. Its translation is CASSSYTDTQYF.

CDR3 nucleotide sequence: TGTGCCAGCAGCGAACTCTATAGCGGGGAAAACAATGAGCAGTTCTTC. Translating it yields CASSELYSGENNEQFF. The V call is TRBV9, the J call TRBJ2-1; 8 bases are shared with TRBD2. The CDR3 runs to 16 residues. With 3 bases clipped from V and 5 bases from J, the junction kept 10 bases outside the gene matches. CDR1 is SGDLS and CDR2 is YYNGEE in the germline V gene.

The chain couples TRBV5-8 to TRBJ1-1; D gene uncertain. Germline CDR1 SGHTS, CDR2 YDEGEE. CDR3 length: 15 amino acids. V was trimmed by 4 bases and J by 0 bases, leaving 13 bases between them. Here the CDR3 reads CASSQEGTLNTEAFF. In DNA form, the CDR3 reads TGTGCCAGCAGCCAGGAGGGAACCCTGAACACTGAAGCTTTCTTT.

The J gene is TRBJ1-2, the V gene TRBV6-6, with D possibly being TRBD1 (5 bases). Germline values: CDR1 MNHNY, CDR2 SVGAGI (reference sequence). The CDR3 sequence is 15 residues long. V lost 6 bases to trimming and J lost 7 bases, with 21 bases between them. The CDR3 bases are TGTGCCAGCAGCCACGGATCACAGGCGGCGAGTGGCTACACCTTC. This translates into CASSHGSQAASGYTF.

This chain joins TRBV30 and TRBJ2-3; 8 bases fit TRBD2. This CDR3 is 15 amino acids long. V was clipped by 6 bases and J by 4 bases; unmatched bases: 12. Germline V gene data show CDR1 as GTSNPN and CDR2 as SVGIG (reference sequence). This chain's CDR3 is CACPTERGISDTQYF. The CDR3 DNA reads as TGTGCCTGCCCTACGGAGCGGGGGATCTCAGATACGCAGTATTTT.

The chain joins TRBV5-4 to TRBJ2-3; D is possibly TRBD2 (6 bases). The CDR3 loop spans 15 amino acids. Per the germline V gene, CDR1 is SGHNT and CDR2 is YYREEE (reference sequence). V was cut by 4 bases and J by 0 bases, with 12 bases left in between. The CDR3 DNA reads as TGTGCCAGCAGCCCCCAGACTAGTAGCACAGATACGCAGTATTTT. This sequence encodes CASSPQTSSTDTQYF.

This clone was seen only a few times. This chain joins TRBV28 and TRBJ2-2, with TRBD2 identical over 10 bases. Germline V gives CDR1 MDHEN, CDR2 SYDVKM. The CDR3 is 14 amino acids. J was trimmed by 6 bases and V by 11 bases; bases with no gene match: 9. The CDR3 nucleotides read TGTGCCTCAAGGACTAGCGGCGGGGCCGGGGAGCTGTTTTTT. Translation gives CASRTSGGAGELFF.

This clone has a handful of counts. This rearrangement joins TRBV9 to TRBJ2-5, with 7 bases matching TRBD2. The length of the CDR3 is 14 residues. Trimming cost V 1 base and J 2 bases; bases outside gene matches: 2. Germline lookup yields CDR1 SGDLS and CDR2 YYNGEE. CDR3 nucleotide sequence: TGTGCCAGCAGCGTACGAGCGGGGCAAGAGACCCAGTACTTC. Translating gives CASSVRAGQETQYF.

V and J are TRBV2 and TRBJ1-2, with a tentative D call TRBD1 (6 bases). The CDR3 extends over 16 amino acids. Germline assignment: CDR1 SNHLY and CDR2 FYNNEI. The germline V and J ends were trimmed by 4 bases and 12 bases, with 27 bases remaining between them. The CDR3 nucleotides read TGTGCCAGCAGTGTGACGGTTGGGGGCGCGGGGGAAGAAGACACCTTC. Protein: CASSVTVGGAGEEDTF. The variable domain in full, completed from reference TRBV2 and TRBJ1-2, reads EPEVTQTPSHQVTQMGQEVILRCVPISNHLYFYWYRQILGQKVEFLVSFYNNEISEKSEIFDDQFSVERPDGSNFTLKIRSTKLEDSAMYFCASSVTVGGAGEEDTFGSGTRLTVV.

The chain has TRBV27 and TRBJ1-4, with D tentatively TRBD1 (5 bases). The germline gives CDR1 MNHEY, CDR2 SMNVEV (reference sequence). Trimming stripped 1 base from V and 8 bases from J, with 14 bases between. This CDR3 is 15 amino acids long. The CDR3 here is CASSLFGGFREKLFF. The CDR3, as DNA: TGTGCCAGCAGTTTATTCGGGGGTTTTCGGGAAAAACTGTTTTTT.

J is TRBJ2-1 and V is TRBV6-6; 11 bases line up with TRBD2. The V gene's germline CDR1 is MNHNY and CDR2 SVGAGI (reference sequence). The CDR3 is 15 residues long. Trimming at V came to 6 bases and at J to 2 bases, leaving 3 bases not matched to a gene. The CDR3 DNA sequence: TGTGCCAGCAGCCGACTAGCGGGGACCTACAATGAGCAGTTCTTC. The encoded protein is CASSRLAGTYNEQFF.

CDR3 nucleotide sequence: TGTGCCAGCAGCCCGCCTGGGAGGGGCATGAACGCCTTGAACACTGAAGCTTTCTTT. Translating gives CASSPPGRGMNALNTEAFF. The genes are TRBV5-4 and TRBJ1-1; D is possibly TRBD1 (5 bases). In germline, CDR1 is SGHNT, CDR2 YYREEE (reference sequence). Trimming took off 4 bases at V and 0 bases at J, with 25 bases between the two ends. The CDR3 is 19 amino acids.

This clone was seen a single time. This chain uses TRBV6-5 with TRBJ1-2; 7 positions match TRBD1. CDR3 size: 13 residues. Per germline, CDR1 MNHEY and CDR2 SVGAGI. V dropped 6 bases and J dropped 7; count of bases not matched to a gene: 8. The CDR3 DNA sequence: TGTGCCAGCAGCTCACAGGGGACGGGTGGCTACACCTTC. This gives the protein CASSSQGTGGYTF.

This clone has only a few counts. This rearrangement joins TRBV7-9 to TRBJ2-5; D might be TRBD2 (5 bases). Looked up from germline, CDR1 is SEHNR and CDR2 is FQNEAQ (reference sequence). The CDR3 totals 13 residues. The V gene lost 4 bases and the J gene lost 9 bases, with 15 bases spanning the gap. In DNA form, the CDR3 reads TGTGCCAGCAGCTCCACTAGTGGTTGGTCCCAGTACTTC. Protein product: CASSSTSGWSQYF.

The count of this clone is one. This chain joins TRBV6-6 and TRBJ1-2, with TRBD1 identical over 9 bases. The CDR3 consists of 14 residues. V lost 4 bases to trimming and J lost 5 bases; unmatched junction nucleotides: 5. Germline values: CDR1 MNHNY, CDR2 SVGAGI (reference sequence). Written as DNA, the CDR3 is TGTGCCAGCAGTTTTAACAGGGGGCTTTATGGCTACACCTTC. Protein product: CASSFNRGLYGYTF.

V and J are TRBV6-5 and TRBJ2-2; D gene uncertain. The germline CDR1 and CDR2 sequences are MNHEY and SVGAGI. The CDR3 loop spans 12 amino acids. Trimming pared 5 bases from V and 6 bases from J, leaving 7 bases between. CDR3 DNA: TGTGCCAGCAGTCCCTTGTCCGGGGAGCTGTTTTTT. Translated: CASSPLSGELFF.

This clone occurred a few times. J is TRBJ1-5 and V is TRBV5-6; 7 bases are shared with TRBD1. The ends lost 0 bases at V and 1 base at J; junction bases unmatched: 4. Germline assignment: CDR1 SGHDT and CDR2 YYEEEE. This CDR3 contains 16 residues. The chain's CDR3 is CASSLGGGSSNQPQHF. Written as DNA, the CDR3 is TGTGCCAGCAGCTTGGGAGGGGGCTCGAGCAATCAGCCCCAGCATTTT.

This clone was counted only a few times. The gene calls are TRBV27 and TRBJ1-1; a weak D match, TRBD1 (6 bases). The V end lost 5 bases, the J end lost 1 base, and 14 bases lay between the germline ends. The CDR3 loop spans 15 amino acids. CDR1 and CDR2 (germline): MNHEY, SMNVEV (reference sequence). The CDR3 DNA follows: TGTGCCAGCAGTCGGCAGACAGGTCCGAACACTGAAGCTTTCTTT. Amino acid sequence: CASSRQTGPNTEAFF.

This rearrangement joins TRBV19 to TRBJ1-2; 10 bases fit TRBD1. CDR3 length equals 15 residues. Trimming took 10 bases from V and 1 from J; bases not matched to a gene: 9. Germline V lookup: CDR1 LNHDA, CDR2 SQIVND (reference sequence). The CDR3 here is CATSPGTGDNYGYTF. CDR3 coding DNA: TGTGCCACCTCTCCCGGGACAGGGGATAACTATGGCTACACCTTC.

The V call is TRBV7-9, the J call TRBJ1-1; D not resolved. The ends were cut back, 5 bases at V and 1 base at J, with 8 bases in the middle. Germline CDR1 SEHNR, CDR2 FQNEAQ (reference sequence). There are 13 residues in the CDR3. The CDR3 is CASSNPGNTEAFF. DNA for the CDR3: TGTGCCAGCAGCAACCCGGGGAACACTGAAGCTTTCTTT.

This clone was observed a few times. The CDR3 bases are TGCAGCGTTAAACCCCCCGGCGGGGCGACAGATACGCAGTATTTT. This translates into CSVKPPGGATDTQYF. The V and J genes are TRBV29-1 and TRBJ2-3, with D perhaps TRBD2 (6 bases). V shed 5 bases and J shed 3 bases, with 18 bases lying between them. Germline V lookup: CDR1 SQVTM, CDR2 ANQGSEA. This CDR3 has 15 amino acids.

CDR3 sequence (DNA): TGCGCCAGCAGCTTGGGGGGCAGATCCTACGAGCAGTACTTC. As protein: CASSLGGRSYEQYF. The chain links TRBV5-1 to TRBJ2-5, with a possible D match to TRBD1 (5 bases). The J call is uncertain, as TRBJ2-7 better fits the DNA end. The CDR3 contains 14 residues. The V gene's germline CDR1 is SGHRS and CDR2 YFSETQ.

The DNA of the CDR3 is TGCGCCAGCAGCCAACAACAGGCGAATCAGCCCCAGCATTTT. This codes for CASSQQQANQPQHF. The chain carries TRBV4-1 and TRBJ1-5, with D perhaps matching TRBD1 (5 bases). Germline CDR1 and CDR2: MGHRA and YSYEKL. Trimming cost V 2 bases and J 4 bases, with 9 bases left between them. The CDR3 is 14 amino acids.

V is TRBV7-2 and J is TRBJ1-2; possibly TRBD1 for D (6 bases). Trimming stripped 4 bases from V and 5 bases from J, with 8 bases between. Germline V gene data show CDR1 as SGHTA and CDR2 as FQGNSA. This CDR3 contains 12 residues. The DNA of the CDR3 is TGTGCCAGCAGCTGGGACAAGTATGGCTACACCTTC. Protein sequence: CASSWDKYGYTF. The whole variable domain, remainder taken from reference TRBV7-2 and TRBJ1-2, is GAGVSQSPSNKVTEKGKDVELRCDPISGHTALYWYRQSLGQGLEFLIYFQGNSAPDKSGLPSDRFSAERTGGSVSTLTIQRTQQEDSAVYLCASSWDKYGYTFGSGTRLTVV.

The rearrangement joins TRBV25-1 to TRBJ1-1, with D perhaps TRBD1 (5 bases). V was shortened by 7 bases and J by 2 bases, with 14 bases between the two germline ends. This CDR3 comprises 14 residues. Per germline, CDR1 MGHDK and CDR2 SYGVNS. This CDR3 reads CASKTWGGNTEAFF. The CDR3 DNA reads as TGTGCCAGCAAAACCTGGGGGGGTAACACTGAAGCTTTCTTT.